The 28 T cell receptor beta chains in this list originate from one sample, sequenced in a study of CD8 T cells in Susac syndrome. With random hexamers, roughly 0.45 to 1 ug RNA was reverse transcribed. TCRdb analysed the immunoSEQ multiplex PCR reads with MiXCR anew, one entry per CDR3 protein. The sample has about 73,000 distinct CDR3 sequences; roughly 95% are singletons. Sequenced: CD8+ T cells from PBMCs. These receptors came from a human donor with multiple sclerosis.

This chain uses TRBV10-2 with TRBJ1-2; D gene ambiguous. This CDR3 region has 13 residues. Germline V gene lookup returns CDR1 WSHSY and CDR2 SAAADI. Trimming cost V 1 base and J 4 bases, with 7 bases left between them. Written as DNA, the CDR3 is TGCGCCAGCAGTGAGTTGGTCCGCTATGGCTACACCTTC. Translated, it gives CASSELVRYGYTF.

The chain has TRBV7-9 and TRBJ2-1, with D hard to call. The CDR3 covers 13 residues. Germline V gives CDR1 SEHNR, CDR2 FQNEAQ (reference sequence). With 0 bases removed from V and 6 bases from J, the gap between germline ends came to 6 bases. CDR3 loop: CASSLAGLNEQFF. In DNA form, the CDR3 reads TGTGCCAGCAGCTTAGCTGGTCTCAATGAGCAGTTCTTC.

V gene TRBV6-5 combines with J gene TRBJ1-1; TRBD1 matches 12 bases. Unmatched junction bases numbered 19, after V lost 4 bases and J lost 1 base. The CDR3 loop spans 21 amino acids. Germline V lookup: CDR1 MNHEY, CDR2 SVGAGI. This CDR3 is CASSSRRDRGLISPGNTEAFF. The CDR3 DNA sequence: TGTGCCAGCAGTTCACGCCGGGACAGGGGGCTAATATCTCCCGGGAACACTGAAGCTTTCTTT.

V gene TRBV9 combines with J gene TRBJ1-1; no firm D call. From germline, CDR1 is SGDLS and CDR2 YYNGEE. The V end was cut by 2 bases, the J end by 5 bases, with 10 bases between. The CDR3 is made up of 13 amino acids. Here the CDR3 reads CASSVYGETEAFF. The CDR3 DNA reads as TGTGCCAGCAGCGTGTACGGGGAAACTGAAGCTTTCTTT.

The J gene is TRBJ2-1, the V gene TRBV4-2; 10 nucleotides match TRBD2. The CDR3 consists of 16 residues. CDR1 and CDR2 (germline): LGHNA, YNFKEQ. The V gene end was trimmed by 4 bases and the J gene end by 7 bases; junction bases not matched to a gene: 10. CDR3 residues: CASSPYPASGGNEQFF. CDR3 DNA sequence: TGTGCCAGCAGCCCATATCCGGCTAGCGGGGGTAATGAGCAGTTCTTC.

This chain joins TRBV4-2 and TRBJ2-7; D ambiguous. Germline V CDR1 and CDR2: LGHNA, YNFKEQ. CDR3 length equals 14 residues. The V gene lost 5 bases and the J gene lost 2 bases, with 13 bases spanning the gap. CDR3 sequence: CASSSPGRPYEQYF. In nucleotides, the CDR3 is TGTGCCAGCAGCTCTCCAGGTAGGCCCTACGAGCAGTACTTC.

This sequence joins TRBV18 and TRBJ1-2; 8 bases are shared with TRBD1. V gave up 2 bases and J gave up 2 bases; unmatched junction bases: 7. CDR1 and CDR2 (germline): KGHSH, LQKENI. The CDR3 loop spans 16 amino acids. DNA of the CDR3: TGTGCCAGCTCACCAGGACAGGGTTTGAGGAACTATGGCTACACCTTC. Its translation: CASSPGQGLRNYGYTF.

The V and J genes are TRBV5-1 and TRBJ1-2; D uncertain. The CDR3 sequence is 14 residues long. Germline CDR1 reads SGHRS; CDR2 reads YFSETQ. Trimming left V 4 bases short and J 2 bases short, with 12 bases between. The DNA for the CDR3 is TGCGCCAGCAGCCATCCTACAGAGAACTATGGCTACACCTTC. Protein: CASSHPTENYGYTF.

This clonotype has only one observation. The chain carries TRBV29-1 and TRBJ2-5; D possibly corresponds to TRBD1 (5 bases). This CDR3 region has 12 residues. Between the trimmed V and J ends, which lost 5 bases and 3 bases, there was a span of 10 bases. The germline V gene encodes CDR1 SQVTM and CDR2 ANQGSEA. As DNA, the CDR3 is TGCAGCGTTTACTTAGGGGAAGAGACCCAGTACTTC. This sequence encodes CSVYLGEETQYF.

This rearrangement joins TRBV6-2 or TRBV6-3 to TRBJ1-5, with 7 bases matching TRBD1. Germline V CDR1 and CDR2: MNHEY, SVGEGT. J lost 4 bases, V lost 6 bases, and 6 bases had no gene match. This CDR3 is built from 14 residues. The chain's CDR3 is CASRWDRRNQPQHF. The CDR3 DNA reads as TGTGCCAGCAGATGGGACAGAAGGAATCAGCCCCAGCATTTT.

The chain is built from TRBV29-1 and TRBJ2-7, with a weak D call TRBD2 (5 bases). Trimming removed 3 bases at V and 2 bases at J, with 11 bases between. Germline values: CDR1 SQVTM, CDR2 ANQGSEA. The CDR3 is 13 residues long. In nucleotides, the CDR3 is TGCAGCGTTGACCTACCGGGGACCTACGAGCAGTACTTC. This gives the protein CSVDLPGTYEQYF.

The V and J genes are TRBV7-9 and TRBJ1-2; no reliable D call. V shed 6 bases and J shed 4 bases, with 9 bases lying between them. Germline V gene data show CDR1 as SEHNR and CDR2 as FQNEAQ (reference sequence). The CDR3 sequence is 12 residues long. In nucleotides, the CDR3 is TGTGCCAGCAGAGAAAAGGGCTATGGCTACACCTTC. Protein: CASREKGYGYTF. The variable domain in full, with the rest retrieved from reference TRBV7-9 and TRBJ1-2, is DTGVSQNPRHKITKRGQNVTFRCDPISEHNRLYWYRQTLGQGPEFLTYFQNEAQLEKSRLLSDRFSAERPKGSFSTLEIQRTEQGDSAMYLCASREKGYGYTFGSGTRLTVV.

The chain carries TRBV4-2 and TRBJ2-2; TRBD1 might be the D (5 bases). Per the germline V gene, CDR1 is LGHNA and CDR2 is YNFKEQ. CDR3 length: 16 amino acids. The V end lost 4 bases, the J end lost 6 bases, and 18 bases lay between the germline ends. The DNA of the CDR3 is TGTGCCAGCAGCCCGGTGAACACAGGTTCCGCCGGGGAGCTGTTTTTT. This translates into CASSPVNTGSAGELFF.

This chain joins TRBV5-6 and TRBJ2-7, with a tentative D call TRBD2 (6 bases). The CDR3 extends over 12 amino acids. Germline V lookup: CDR1 SGHDT, CDR2 YYEEEE. The germline V and J ends were trimmed by 4 bases and 6 bases, with 11 bases remaining between them. CDR3: CASSGGGIEQYF. CDR3 nucleotides: TGTGCCAGCAGCGGGGGAGGAATCGAGCAGTACTTC. The complete variable domain, with remaining parts taken from reference TRBV5-6 and TRBJ2-7, reads DAGVTQSPTHLIKTRGQQVTLRCSPKSGHDTVSWYQQALGQGPQFIFQYYEEEERQRGNFPDRFSGHQFPNYSSELNVNALLLGDSALYLCASSGGGIEQYFGPGTRLTVT.

The chain carries TRBV29-1 and TRBJ1-1, with 7 bases identical to TRBD1. Germline V CDR1 and CDR2: SQVTM, ANQGSEA. The V segment lost 7 bases and the J segment 1 base; nucleotides outside the gene matches: 6. This CDR3 is built from 13 residues. The CDR3 coding sequence is TGCAGCGCTTCGGGACAGCCGAACACTGAAGCTTTCTTT. Translating it yields CSASGQPNTEAFF.

This sequence joins TRBV11-3 and TRBJ2-3, with a possible D match to TRBD1 (6 bases). Germline V gives CDR1 SGHNT, CDR2 YENEEA. The ends were cut back, 5 bases at V and 3 bases at J, with 27 bases in the middle. The CDR3 covers 19 residues. The CDR3 nucleotides read TGTGCCAGCAGCCTAAGAGGCACCGGGACATCCCCCGGTACAGATACGCAGTATTTT. This codes for CASSLRGTGTSPGTDTQYF.

The chain joins TRBV6-2 or TRBV6-3 to TRBJ1-1, with D unresolved. Trimming shortened V by 0 bases and J by 2 bases, and 13 bases separated the two germline ends. This CDR3 is built from 16 residues. In germline, CDR1 is MNHEY, CDR2 SVGEGT. The CDR3 here is CASSYSMGLVNTEAFF. In DNA, the CDR3 is TGTGCCAGCAGTTACTCGATGGGTCTTGTTAACACTGAAGCTTTCTTT.

This chain connects TRBV2 to TRBJ2-7; TRBD2 agrees at 10 bases. V lost 3 bases to trimming and J lost 1 base; unmatched junction nucleotides: 6. The CDR3 sequence is 16 residues long. CDR1 is SNHLY and CDR2 is FYNNEI in the germline V gene. The CDR3 DNA reads as TGTGCCAGCAGTGAGAGCGGGAGGGCCTCATCCTACGAGCAGTACTTC. It translates to CASSESGRASSYEQYF.

This chain joins TRBV20-1 and TRBJ2-7; 9 positions agree with TRBD1. The CDR3 runs 15 residues. In germline, CDR1 is DFQATT, CDR2 SNEGSKA (reference sequence). V dropped 6 bases and J dropped 3; count of bases not matched to a gene: 12. The CDR3 spells CSAVGKEDRGYEQYF. The DNA for the CDR3 is TGCAGTGCCGTCGGAAAGGAGGACAGGGGCTACGAGCAGTACTTC.

The J gene is TRBJ2-1, the V gene TRBV6-1; D is undetermined. Germline CDR1 MNHNS, CDR2 SASEGT. The CDR3 is 15 residues long. The V gene lost 0 bases and the J gene lost 4 bases, with 10 bases spanning the gap. CDR3 nucleotides: TGTGCCAGCAGTGAAGCTTGGAACATTTACAATGAGCAGTTCTTC. Translating gives CASSEAWNIYNEQFF.

The rearrangement links TRBV7-8 to TRBJ2-3; 9 nucleotides agree with TRBD2. Germline V gene sequence: CDR1 SGHVS, CDR2 FQNEAQ. After removal of 5 bases from V and 4 bases from J, the junction contained 10 bases not matched to a gene. The CDR3 is made up of 16 amino acids. CDR3 sequence reads: CASSPGGGRAPDTQYF. In nucleotides, the CDR3 is TGTGCCAGCAGCCCCGGCGGCGGGAGGGCCCCAGATACGCAGTATTTT.

The chain joins TRBV7-3 to TRBJ1-1; 12 bases match TRBD1. CDR1 SGHTA and CDR2 FQGTGA come from the germline V gene. Trimming at V came to 1 base and at J to 0 bases, leaving 9 bases not matched to a gene. CDR3 length: 19 amino acids. CDR3 residues: CASSLRASGTGGMNTEAFF. Here the CDR3 DNA reads TGTGCCAGCAGCTTAAGAGCCTCCGGGACAGGGGGCATGAACACTGAAGCTTTCTTT.

V usage is TRBV12-5 and J usage is TRBJ2-1; D unresolved. Germline V CDR1 and CDR2: LGHNT, FRNRAP. CDR3 length equals 14 residues. The V and J ends lost 3 bases and 5 bases respectively, with 11 bases between them. CDR3 bases: TGTGCTAGTGGTTTAAAGACGGAGCACAATGAGCAGTTCTTC. It translates to CASGLKTEHNEQFF.

This rearrangement joins TRBV4-3 to TRBJ2-7; D perhaps matches TRBD1 (6 bases). V lost 1 base and J 2 bases, leaving 9 bases between the germline ends. The CDR3 is 14 residues long. Germline CDR1 LGHNA, CDR2 YSLEER. As DNA, the CDR3 is TGCGCCAGCAGCCAAGGACAGGCAGCCTACGAGCAGTACTTC. Translation gives CASSQGQAAYEQYF.

J is TRBJ1-2 and V is TRBV29-1, with 7 bases aligning to TRBD1. The V segment lost 7 bases and the J segment 2 bases; nucleotides outside the gene matches: 10. Germline lookup yields CDR1 SQVTM and CDR2 ANQGSEA. The CDR3 runs to 14 residues. DNA for the CDR3: TGCAGCGCCTTTATTCCCAGGGGGAACTATGGCTACACCTTC. It encodes CSAFIPRGNYGYTF.

The chain joins TRBV27 to TRBJ2-7; D uncertain. Trimming pared 4 bases from V and 5 bases from J, leaving 18 bases between. Germline CDR1 is MNHEY and CDR2 is SMNVEV (reference sequence). This CDR3 has 15 amino acids. The CDR3 loop reads CASSSIPELADEQYF. The CDR3 coding sequence is TGTGCCAGCAGTTCCATACCGGAGCTCGCGGACGAGCAGTACTTC.

J is TRBJ1-5 and V is TRBV12-3 or TRBV12-4, with 8 bases that match TRBD1. The CDR3 is made up of 14 amino acids. The V gene end was trimmed by 5 bases and the J gene end by 1 base; junction bases not matched to a gene: 1. The CDR3, as DNA: TGTGCCAGCAGTGACAGGGGAAGCAATCAGCCCCAGCATTTT. This encodes CASSDRGSNQPQHF.

This clonotype was detected a few times. The chain carries TRBV6-6 and TRBJ1-2, with D possibly matching TRBD1 (5 bases). Germline lookup yields CDR1 MNHNY and CDR2 SVGAGI (reference sequence). The CDR3 covers 13 residues. The V and J ends lost 2 bases and 4 bases respectively, with 8 bases between them. In DNA, the CDR3 is TGTGCCAGCAGTTACCGCGACAGCTATGGCTACACCTTC. Amino acid sequence: CASSYRDSYGYTF.